The 2 T cell receptor beta chains in this list originate from one sample, sequenced in a study of response to subunit inactivated influenza vaccine. Each CDR3 protein is one row after TCRdb ran MiXCR on the RT-PCR reads. The sample contains approximately 520,000 distinct CDR3 sequences, 15% to 20% of which appear only once. The sample here was CD4+ T cells sorted from PBMCs, taken less than 30 months after vaccination. These receptors originate from a man aged 50-75 years who received an inactivated influenza vaccine.

The gene calls are TRBV6-2 or TRBV6-3 and TRBJ1-6, with D unclear. Between the trimmed V and J ends, which lost 2 bases and 0 bases, there was a span of 8 bases. The length of the CDR3 is 16 residues. Germline assignment: CDR1 MNHEY and CDR2 SVGEGT. The chain's CDR3 is CASSYLKNSYNSPLHF. Here the CDR3 DNA reads TGTGCCAGCAGTTACCTGAAAAACTCCTATAATTCACCCCTCCACTTT.

This clonotype has only a few counts. This chain links TRBV5-1 with TRBJ2-5; D not certain. CDR3 size: 14 residues. The V and J ends lost 0 bases and 0 bases respectively, with 6 bases between them. Germline V gene sequence: CDR1 SGHRS, CDR2 YFSETQ. In nucleotides, the CDR3 is TGCGCCAGCAGCTTGGACTTGTACCAAGAGACCCAGTACTTC. Its translation: CASSLDLYQETQYF.